The rows below give T cell receptor beta chains drawn from one sample of a study of T cell responses to AZD1222 COVID-19 vaccine. TCRdb's copy holds only in-frame clones and misses some; the assay was immunoSEQ multiplex PCR. The table includes roughly 98,000 clones, roughly 84% detected once. This material consisted of peripheral blood, taken 28 days after the second AZD1222 dose. These receptors all come from an adult who received the AZD1222 COVID-19 vaccine. CDR3s include the opening cysteine and the closing phenylalanine or tryptophan. Each record gives: CDR3 DNA, CDR3 protein, D gene, clone size, J gene, V gene. A D gene is named only where the DNA matches it firmly. Part of the rows lack a size; the others show once, few, many or a class for expanded clones.

DNA: TGTGCCAGCTCCACGTCAGGGTACTATGGCTACACCTTC; CDR3: CASSTSGYYGYTF; D: NA; size: NA; J: TRBJ1-2; V: TRBV7-2
DNA: TGTGCCAGCTCACCCGTCTCCGGGACAGCGGGAGAGACCCAGTACTTC; CDR3: CASSPVSGTAGETQYF; D: NA; size: NA; J: TRBJ2-5; V: TRBV18
DNA: TGTGCCAGCAGCTTAGGAAGGCCCGGTTACAATGAGCAGTTCTTC; CDR3: CASSLGRPGYNEQFF; D: NA; size: once; J: TRBJ2-1; V: TRBV7-6
DNA: TGTGCCAGCAGCTTAACTACAAAAGGGAATCAGCCCCAGCATTTT; CDR3: CASSLTTKGNQPQHF; D: NA; size: NA; J: TRBJ1-5; V: TRBV7-8
DNA: TGTGCCATCAGTGCCCAGGGGAACAATCAGCCCCAGCATTTT; CDR3: CAISAQGNNQPQHF; D: NA; size: few; J: TRBJ1-5; V: TRBV10-3
DNA: TGTGCCAGCAGCACTAGCGGGAGTAACTACAATGAGCAGTTCTTC; CDR3: CASSTSGSNYNEQFF; D: TRBD2; size: NA; J: TRBJ2-1; V: TRBV28
DNA: TGTGCCAGCTCGCCACCATGGGAACAAGAGACCCAGTACTTC; CDR3: CASSPPWEQETQYF; D: NA; size: once; J: TRBJ2-5; V: TRBV18
DNA: TGTGCCAGCAGTTACGAAAGGTCTAGAGGCTACACCTTC; CDR3: CASSYERSRGYTF; D: NA; size: NA; J: TRBJ1-2; V: TRBV6-5
DNA: TGTGCCAGCAGGACCGTGACAGGGAGGTATGGCTACACCTTC; CDR3: CASRTVTGRYGYTF; D: TRBD1; size: NA; J: TRBJ1-2; V: TRBV2
DNA: TGCGCCAGCAGCCAAACGACAGAGGGATATGGCTACACCTTC; CDR3: CASSQTTEGYGYTF; D: NA; size: NA; J: TRBJ1-2; V: TRBV4-1
DNA: TGTGCCAGTAGTTCCAGGAGAGAAGGAGAAGGAAAAGGCTACACCTTC; CDR3: CASSSRREGEGKGYTF; D: NA; size: NA; J: TRBJ1-2; V: TRBV19
DNA: TGTGCCAGCAGTCTAACAGGGGCTGCTGGAAACACCATATATTTT; CDR3: CASSLTGAAGNTIYF; D: TRBD1; size: NA; J: TRBJ1-3; V: TRBV2
DNA: TGTGCCAGCAGCCAGACTAGCGGGGGGGCCCATGAGCAGTTCTTC; CDR3: CASSQTSGGAHEQFF; D: TRBD2; size: NA; J: TRBJ2-1; V: TRBV3-1/TRBV3-2
DNA: TGTGCCACCAGCCGGGACAGGGGAGAATTCACCGGGGAGCTGTTTTTT; CDR3: CATSRDRGEFTGELFF; D: TRBD1; size: NA; J: TRBJ2-2; V: TRBV15
DNA: TGTGCCAGGCGGCGAGGAGGGGACGAGCAGTACTTC; CDR3: CARRRGGDEQYF; D: NA; size: NA; J: TRBJ2-7; V: TRBV6-5
DNA: TGCAGCGTTGCACCTCAGGACCTGAACACTGAAGCTTTCTTT; CDR3: CSVAPQDLNTEAFF; D: NA; size: NA; J: TRBJ1-1; V: TRBV29-1
DNA: TGTGCCAGCAGCGTTGGGAGTGGGTATGGCTACACCTTC; CDR3: CASSVGSGYGYTF; D: NA; size: NA; J: TRBJ1-2; V: TRBV6-4
DNA: TGTGCCAGCTCCCCGGGGGGCAATGAGCAGTTCTTC; CDR3: CASSPGGNEQFF; D: TRBD2; size: NA; J: TRBJ2-1; V: TRBV7-2
DNA: TGTGCCAGCAGCTTATTCTCGGCAGATACGCAGTATTTT; CDR3: CASSLFSADTQYF; D: NA; size: many; J: TRBJ2-3; V: TRBV7-3
DNA: TGTGCCAGCTCACCACTGGCATCCGGGTACGAGCAGTACTTC; CDR3: CASSPLASGYEQYF; D: NA; size: NA; J: TRBJ2-7; V: TRBV18
DNA: TGTGCCAGCAGTTTTAATCGACTAGCTAGCGGTGAGCAGTTCTTC; CDR3: CASSFNRLASGEQFF; D: TRBD2; size: NA; J: TRBJ2-1; V: TRBV27
DNA: TGTGCCAGCAGCCAAGTTCCAGATACGCAGTATTTT; CDR3: CASSQVPDTQYF; D: NA; size: NA; J: TRBJ2-3; V: TRBV3-1/TRBV3-2